This section outlines one T cell receptor beta chain sequence together with its context. This record belongs to a study of blood T cell repertoires in COVID-19. About the study: The origin of the acute and convalescent COVID-19 samples was the United States, Italy and Spain. T cells, B-cell-depleted T cells, or PBMCs supplied cDNA or gDNA.

Seattle enrolled patients during active infection and tracked them longitudinally. Germline assignment: CDR1 SEHNR and CDR2 FQNEAQ (reference sequence). This CDR3 spans 14 amino acids. Trimming took 3 bases from V and 9 from J; bases not matched to a gene: 11. In the original processing: Quantification of nucleated cells was approximated via reference gene primer amplification. Sequencing was performed with immunoSEQ multiplex PCR; in TCRdb, only in-frame clones are kept and a portion is missing. That table furnishes V, J and clone size, whereas the DNA furnished D and trimming. Found here are approximately 250,000 clones, 75% to 90% of them singletons; the top ten hold around 12%.

The V and J genes are TRBV7-9 and TRBJ2-7; 7 positions match TRBD2. The sample was peripheral blood. The receptor was isolated from a woman in her seventies with COVID-19, enrolled during active disease. Written as DNA, the CDR3 is TGTGCCAGCAGCTTTCTAGCGGCTTTTGGATGGCAGTACTTC. Encoded protein: CASSFLAAFGWQYF. The full variable domain, its missing parts supplied by reference TRBV7-9 and TRBJ2-7, is DTGVSQNPRHKITKRGQNVTFRCDPISEHNRLYWYRQTLGQGPEFLTYFQNEAQLEKSRLLSDRFSAERPKGSFSTLEIQRTEQGDSAMYLCASSFLAAFGWQYFGPGTRLTVT.